These 3 T cell receptor beta chains share one sample of origin, sequenced in a study of CD8 T cells in Susac syndrome. After extraction with the RNeasy kit, roughly 0.45 to 1 ug of the RNA was reverse transcribed using random hexamers. TCRdb re-analysed the immunoSEQ multiplex PCR reads in MiXCR, keeping a single row per CDR3 protein. The sample yields roughly 150,000 distinct CDR3 sequences, 95% seen once. The sequencing input was CD4+ T cells from PBMCs. The receptors stem from a human donor with Susac syndrome.

The rearrangement uses TRBV6-5 and TRBJ1-2, with D perhaps matching TRBD1 (5 bases). CDR3 size: 15 residues. Trimming cost V 5 bases and J 0 bases, with 13 bases left between them. Germline values: CDR1 MNHEY, CDR2 SVGAGI. This CDR3 reads CASSVWGGSNYGYTF. The CDR3 nucleotides read TGTGCCAGCAGTGTTTGGGGCGGATCTAACTATGGCTACACCTTC.

The genes are TRBV29-1 and TRBJ1-2; TRBD1 aligns across 10 bases. From germline, CDR1 is SQVTM and CDR2 ANQGSEA. The V gene end was trimmed by 6 bases and the J gene end by 4 bases; junction bases not matched to a gene: 5. This CDR3 region has 13 residues. As DNA, the CDR3 is TGCAGCGTGGGGACAGGGGCCTCCTATGGCTACACCTTC. Amino acid sequence: CSVGTGASYGYTF. Full variable domain (remainder filled in from reference TRBV29-1 and TRBJ1-2): SAVISQKPSRDICQRGTSLTIQCQVDSQVTMMFWYRQQPGQSLTLIATANQGSEATYESGFVIDKFPISRPNLTFSTLTVSNMSPEDSSIYLCSVGTGASYGYTFGSGTRLTVV.

This clonotype appeared a single time. The chain links TRBV27 to TRBJ2-6; D unresolved. The CDR3 extends over 18 amino acids. The V and J ends lost 1 base and 1 base respectively, with 14 bases between them. CDR1 and CDR2 (germline): MNHEY, SMNVEV (reference sequence). CDR3 DNA sequence: TGTGCCAGCAGTTTATACCTCCAGGCCTTGTCTGGGGCCAACGTCCTGACTTTC. Its protein product is CASSLYLQALSGANVLTF.